These 15 T cell receptor beta chains share one sample of origin, sequenced in a study of T cells after yellow fever vaccination. TCRdb reprocessed the 5' RACE reads via MiXCR and lists one record per CDR3 protein. The sample includes almost 600,000 distinct CDR3 sequences, roughly 14% of them seen just once. The sample consisted of PBMCs, taken on the day of the yellow fever booster vaccination. Every receptor here comes from a man younger than 40 who received the YFV17D yellow fever vaccine.

This clonotype has a handful of counts. V is TRBV19 and J is TRBJ1-2; unclear D gene. V lost 6 bases and J 0 bases, leaving 8 bases between the germline ends. Germline-derived CDR1 and CDR2 are LNHDA and SQIVND (reference sequence). This CDR3 is 13 amino acids long. The CDR3 spells CASRRIPNYGYTF. The DNA for the CDR3 is TGTGCCAGTAGGCGGATCCCTAACTATGGCTACACCTTC.

The sample holds a few counts of this clonotype. The rearrangement links TRBV25-1 to TRBJ1-6, with a tentative D call TRBD1 (5 bases). The ends were cut back, 4 bases at V and 9 bases at J, with 16 bases in the middle. In germline, CDR1 is MGHDK, CDR2 SYGVNS. The CDR3 runs to 15 residues. CDR3 sequence: CASSASTVTFSPLHF. The CDR3 DNA sequence: TGTGCCAGCAGTGCTTCGACAGTGACCTTTTCACCCCTCCACTTT.

This clonotype was found a few times. V usage is TRBV6-5 and J usage is TRBJ2-3, with 11 bases identical to TRBD2. The CDR3 runs 17 residues. The V and J ends lost 0 bases and 5 bases, in that order; junction bases with no gene match: 7. Germline values: CDR1 MNHEY, CDR2 SVGAGI. CDR3 residues: CASSYSTTSGRQDTQYF. The CDR3, as DNA: TGTGCCAGCAGTTACTCGACTACTAGCGGGAGACAAGATACGCAGTATTTT.

A remark on this clonotype: A read error may be the cause here, since a much bigger clone is one base away. The genes are TRBV20-1 and TRBJ1-5; D is unresolved. CDR1 is DFQATT and CDR2 is SNEGSKA in the germline V gene (reference sequence). This CDR3 is 13 amino acids long. V was pared by 0 bases and J by 2 bases, with 5 bases between. The CDR3 is CSARDGGNQPQHF. In nucleotides, the CDR3 is TGCAGTGCTAGAGATGGGGGCAATCAGCCCCAGCATTTT.

This clonotype has a count of ten or more. The V gene is TRBV20-1, the J gene TRBJ1-1, with D maybe TRBD1 (6 bases). CDR3 length equals 14 residues. V was cut by 3 bases and J by 11 bases, with 22 bases left in between. CDR1 and CDR2 (germline): DFQATT, SNEGSKA (reference sequence). The CDR3 DNA is TGCAGTGCTAGGCAACACACAAACAGGGATGTGGCTTTCTTT. It translates to CSARQHTNRDVAFF.

This clonotype occurred a few times. DNA for the CDR3: TGTGCCAGCAGTCCGGGGGGGCTAGCGGGACTCAATGAGCAGTTCTTC. It is translated as CASSPGGLAGLNEQFF. The V and J genes are TRBV5-4 and TRBJ2-1; 9 nucleotides agree with TRBD2. The CDR3 covers 16 residues. The germline gives CDR1 SGHNT, CDR2 YYREEE (reference sequence). V dropped 5 bases and J dropped 6; count of bases not matched to a gene: 12.

This clonotype came up many times. The rearrangement links TRBV2 to TRBJ2-1; the match to TRBD2 covers 12 bases. This CDR3 is built from 15 residues. The junction had 1 base not matched to a gene; V was cut back by 4 bases and J by 3 bases. Germline assignment: CDR1 SNHLY and CDR2 FYNNEI. The chain's CDR3 is CASSGGLAGYNEQFF. The CDR3 coding sequence is TGTGCCAGCAGTGGGGGACTAGCGGGCTACAATGAGCAGTTCTTC.

The rearrangement links TRBV7-3 to TRBJ2-3; maybe TRBD1 (6 bases). The germline gives CDR1 SGHTA, CDR2 FQGTGA. The CDR3 totals 17 residues. The V gene lost 0 bases and the J gene lost 1 base, with 14 bases spanning the gap. DNA for the CDR3: TGTGCCAGCAGCTTAACCGGCGTGAACAGGGGCACAGATACGCAGTATTTT. Translated, it gives CASSLTGVNRGTDTQYF.

A word on this clonotype: The junction departs from germline at one end; a sequencing error may be responsible. This rearrangement joins TRBV18 to TRBJ2-4; a weak D match, TRBD1 (7 bases). This CDR3 comprises 16 residues. Germline V CDR1 and CDR2: KGHSH, LQKENI. The CDR3 protein is CASSRGGGGISPLGDF. DNA of the CDR3: TGTGCCAGCTCCCGAGGAGGAGGGGGCATATCCCCCCTTGGGGACTTC.

This clonotype was counted between two and nine times. The chain employs TRBV7-2 and TRBJ2-1; D gene ambiguous. V gave up 5 bases and J gave up 5 bases, with 16 bases separating them. CDR1 and CDR2 from the germline V gene are SGHTA and FQGNSA. The CDR3 runs 15 residues. The CDR3 DNA follows: TGTGCCAGCAGCCCGACCCCCTCGATCGACAATGAGCAGTTCTTC. Protein product: CASSPTPSIDNEQFF.

This clonotype has more than one count but fewer than ten. The chain joins TRBV5-1 to TRBJ2-1; 13 nucleotides align to TRBD2. J gave up 6 bases and V 0 bases, and 3 bases lay outside the gene matches. The germline CDR1 and CDR2 sequences are SGHRS and YFSETQ. CDR3 length equals 16 residues. The CDR3, as DNA: TGCGCCAGCAGCTTGGGGACTAGCGGGAGAAGCAATGAGCAGTTCTTC. It yields the protein CASSLGTSGRSNEQFF. Using reference TRBV5-1 and TRBJ2-1 for the parts outside the CDR3, the full variable domain is KAGVTQTPRYLIKTRGQQVTLSCSPISGHRSVSWYQQTPGQGLQFLFEYFSETQRNKGNFPGRFSGRQFSNSRSEMNVSTLELGDSALYLCASSLGTSGRSNEQFFGPGTRLTVL.

The J gene is TRBJ1-1, the V gene TRBV20-1; D ambiguous. This CDR3 is 11 amino acids long. Trimming removed 6 bases at V and 8 bases at J, with 13 bases between. Germline V gene lookup returns CDR1 DFQATT and CDR2 SNEGSKA (reference sequence). The CDR3 loop is CSATSGLEAFF. CDR3 coding DNA: TGCAGTGCCACATCGGGGTTAGAAGCTTTCTTT.

This clonotype was counted only a few times. This rearrangement joins TRBV18 to TRBJ2-7, with a possible D match to TRBD2 (5 bases). V lost 3 bases and J 6 bases, leaving 12 bases between the germline ends. The CDR3 length is 13 residues. Germline lookup yields CDR1 KGHSH and CDR2 LQKENI. The CDR3: CASSPPQRTEQYF. DNA of the CDR3: TGTGCCAGCTCACCTCCCCAGCGGACCGAGCAGTACTTC.

V and J are TRBV28 and TRBJ2-7; D call uncertain. The V gene's germline CDR1 is MDHEN and CDR2 SYDVKM. This CDR3 is built from 12 residues. The V end lost 4 bases, the J end lost 5 bases, and 9 bases lay between the germline ends. This chain's CDR3 is CASSSNYDEQYF. The CDR3 nucleotides read TGTGCCAGCAGTTCCAACTACGACGAGCAGTACTTC.

At least ten counts were recorded for this clonotype. The chain carries TRBV12-3 or TRBV12-4 and TRBJ2-1, with 12 bases that match TRBD2. The CDR3 has 14 residues. V lost 5 bases, J lost 5 bases, and 1 base stayed unmatched. The chain's CDR3 is CASSGLAGNNEQFF. CDR3 nucleotides: TGTGCCAGCAGTGGACTAGCGGGGAACAATGAGCAGTTCTTC.